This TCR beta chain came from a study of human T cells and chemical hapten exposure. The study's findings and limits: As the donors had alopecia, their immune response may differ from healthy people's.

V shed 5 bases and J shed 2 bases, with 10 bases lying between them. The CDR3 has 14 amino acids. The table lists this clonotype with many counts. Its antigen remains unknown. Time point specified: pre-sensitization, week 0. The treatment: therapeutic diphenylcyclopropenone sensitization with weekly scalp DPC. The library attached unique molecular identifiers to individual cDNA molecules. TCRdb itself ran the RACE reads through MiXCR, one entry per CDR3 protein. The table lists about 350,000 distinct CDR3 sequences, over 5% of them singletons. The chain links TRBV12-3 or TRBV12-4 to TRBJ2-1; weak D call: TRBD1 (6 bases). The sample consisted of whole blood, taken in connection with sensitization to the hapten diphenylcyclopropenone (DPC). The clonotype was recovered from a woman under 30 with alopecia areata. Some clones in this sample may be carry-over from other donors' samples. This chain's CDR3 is CASSAGEPYNEQFF. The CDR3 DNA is TGTGCCAGCAGTGCAGGGGAACCCTACAATGAGCAGTTCTTC.